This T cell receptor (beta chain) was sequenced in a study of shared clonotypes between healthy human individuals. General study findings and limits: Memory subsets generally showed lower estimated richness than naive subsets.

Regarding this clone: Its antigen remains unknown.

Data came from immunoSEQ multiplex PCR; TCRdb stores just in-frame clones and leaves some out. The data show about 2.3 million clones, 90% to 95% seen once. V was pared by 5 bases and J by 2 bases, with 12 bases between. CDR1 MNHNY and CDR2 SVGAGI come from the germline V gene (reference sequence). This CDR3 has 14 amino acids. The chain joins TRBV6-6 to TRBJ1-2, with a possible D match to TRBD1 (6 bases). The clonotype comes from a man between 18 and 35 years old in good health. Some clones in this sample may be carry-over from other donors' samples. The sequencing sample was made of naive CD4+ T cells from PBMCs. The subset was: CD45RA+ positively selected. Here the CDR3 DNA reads TGTGCCAGCAGTCCCTCCACAGGGAACTATGGCTACACCTTC. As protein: CASSPSTGNYGYTF.